The next 32 T cell receptor beta chains were all read from a single sample in a study of CD8+CD57+ T cells in acquired aplastic anemia. Genomic DNA was employed as the template in profiling TCR beta VDJ and CDR3. MiXCR, applied by TCRdb to the reads, yields one record per CDR3 protein. The table has roughly 170,000 distinct CDR3 sequences, less than 50% seen once. Selection for sequencing was limited to patients who had shown CD8+CD57+ cell expansion by flow cytometry. Specimen: sorted CD4+, CD8+, or CD8+CD57+ T cells (not recorded which) from PBMCs. Receptors were obtained from a human donor with aplastic anemia.

CDR3 sequence: CASSLGPSGGYEQYF. The CDR3 region has the DNA TGTGCCAGCAGCTTAGGTCCTAGCGGGGGGTACGAGCAGTACTTC. This rearrangement joins TRBV2 to TRBJ2-7; 11 nucleotides agree with TRBD2. The CDR3 spans 15 residues. Germline V CDR1 and CDR2: SNHLY, FYNNEI. Trimming at V came to 6 bases and at J to 4 bases, leaving 8 bases not matched to a gene.

On this clonotype: A read error may explain this, as a much larger clone is one base away. The chain employs TRBV6-1 and TRBJ2-5, with TRBD2 matching over 12 bases. The CDR3 sequence is 16 residues long. Germline CDR1 and CDR2: MNHNS and SASEGT. This CDR3 reads CAGSEFTSGGSETQYF. The CDR3 DNA reads TGTGCCGGCAGTGAATTCACTAGCGGGGGGTCGGAGACCCAGTACTTC.

This sequence joins TRBV25-1 and TRBJ2-3; the D gene is possibly TRBD2 (5 bases). This CDR3 region has 16 residues. The germline V gene encodes CDR1 MGHDK and CDR2 SYGVNS. The V and J ends lost 3 bases and 0 bases respectively, with 13 bases between them. CDR3: CASSDVSGVSTDTQYF. CDR3 nucleotide sequence: TGTGCCAGCAGTGATGTCTCCGGGGTTAGCACAGATACGCAGTATTTT.

Concerning this clonotype: This may stem from a read error, because a much larger clone lies one nucleotide away. The J gene is TRBJ1-3, the V gene TRBV20-1; no clear D. This CDR3 region has 13 residues. The ends were cut back, 7 bases at V and 4 bases at J, with 14 bases in the middle. Germline CDR1 and CDR2: DFQATT and SNEGSKA (reference sequence). This CDR3 reads CSVGVGLGNTIYF. The DNA for the CDR3 is TGCAGTGTTGGTGTGGGGTTAGGAAACACCATATATTTT.

Comments on this clonotype: Its ends do not fully match the called genes, so a read error is possible. The genes are TRBV7-3 and TRBJ2-7; D gene ambiguous. The length of the CDR3 is 11 residues. Germline V gene sequence: CDR1 SGHTA, CDR2 FQGTGA. The CDR3 DNA sequence: TGTGCCAGCAGCTATTCCTACAAGCAGTACTTC. Protein: CASSYSYKQYF.

The chain recombines TRBV10-3 with TRBJ2-1, with 12 bases that match TRBD1. J gave up 6 bases and V 6 bases, and 3 bases lay outside the gene matches. Per the germline V gene, CDR1 is ENHRY and CDR2 is SYGVKD. The CDR3 contains 14 residues. The CDR3 sequence is CAIRGTGGSNEQFF. CDR3 bases: TGTGCCATCAGGGGGACAGGGGGCTCCAATGAGCAGTTCTTC.

This clonotype was observed at least ten times. This rearrangement joins TRBV20-1 to TRBJ2-1; D is unclear. Germline values: CDR1 DFQATT, CDR2 SNEGSKA (reference sequence). V was pared by 3 bases and J by 7 bases, with 13 bases between. This CDR3 comprises 13 residues. CDR3 DNA: TGCAGTGCTAGTTTCCCCAGTTTTAATGAGCAGTTCTTC. Translation: CSASFPSFNEQFF.

This clonotype has only a few counts. The CDR3 region is CASSPQGIYYNEQFF. The DNA for the CDR3 is TGTGCCAGCAGCCCGCAGGGTATTTACTACAATGAGCAGTTCTTC. V is TRBV5-4 and J is TRBJ2-1; a weak D match, TRBD1 (5 bases). The germline V gene has CDR1 SGHNT and CDR2 YYREEE (reference sequence). V lost 4 bases and J 3 bases, leaving 14 bases between the germline ends. The CDR3 consists of 15 residues.

This clonotype was detected many times. The chain joins TRBV5-4 to TRBJ1-6; D is unclear. The V gene lost 4 bases and the J gene lost 6 bases, with 11 bases spanning the gap. CDR3 length: 14 amino acids. CDR1 and CDR2 (germline): SGHNT, YYREEE (reference sequence). In nucleotides, the CDR3 is TGTGCCAGCAGCCAGGACTTCGGTAATTCACCCCTCCACTTT. Translating it yields CASSQDFGNSPLHF.

This chain joins TRBV10-3 and TRBJ1-1; 9 bases map to TRBD1. Germline V gene data show CDR1 as ENHRY and CDR2 as SYGVKD. V shed 6 bases and J 5 bases; nucleotides not matched to a gene: 4. The CDR3 spans 13 residues. CDR3 bases: TGTGCCATCAGGACAGGGGGAGGGACTGAAGCTTTCTTT. It yields the protein CAIRTGGGTEAFF.

Here the CDR3 reads CASSESVANNEQFF. The CDR3 coding sequence is TGCGCCAGCAGTGAGTCAGTCGCCAACAATGAGCAGTTCTTC. This chain uses TRBV10-1 with TRBJ2-1; D not certain. V was cut by 0 bases and J by 5 bases, with 8 bases left in between. CDR1 is WNHNN and CDR2 is SYGVQD in the germline V gene (reference sequence). This CDR3 has 14 amino acids.

At least ten counts were recorded for this clonotype. The chain couples TRBV4-2 to TRBJ1-6; the match to TRBD1 covers 7 bases. CDR3 length: 15 amino acids. Germline-derived CDR1 and CDR2 are LGHNA and YNFKEQ. The V segment lost 0 bases and the J segment 11 bases; nucleotides outside the gene matches: 7. The CDR3: CASSQDLAGGAPLHF. CDR3 coding DNA: TGTGCCAGCAGCCAAGATCTGGCAGGGGGGGCACCCCTCCACTTT.

The chain joins TRBV28 to TRBJ1-3, with a weak D call TRBD1 (5 bases). The V end lost 5 bases, the J end lost 8 bases, and 19 bases lay between the germline ends. CDR1 and CDR2 from the germline V gene are MDHEN and SYDVKM. This CDR3 contains 15 residues. The CDR3 sequence: CASSGAGLFAHTIYF. CDR3 sequence (DNA): TGTGCCAGCAGTGGCGCAGGGCTATTCGCTCACACCATATATTTT. Based on the CDR3 plus reference TRBV28 and TRBJ1-3, the full variable domain is DVKVTQSSRYLVKRTGEKVFLECVQDMDHENMFWYRQDPGLGLRLIYFSYDVKMKEKGDIPEGYSVSREKKERFSLILESASTNQTSMYLCASSGAGLFAHTIYFGEGSWLTVV.

This clonotype was seen a handful of times. The V gene is TRBV20-1, the J gene TRBJ1-5; D gene unclear. CDR3 size: 14 residues. The ends were cut back, 4 bases at V and 0 bases at J, with 10 bases in the middle. Germline V CDR1 and CDR2: DFQATT, SNEGSKA (reference sequence). The DNA for the CDR3 is TGCAGTGCTATCGGGCTGACTAGCAATCAGCCCCAGCATTTT. Residues: CSAIGLTSNQPQHF.

This clonotype was found many times. V gene TRBV11-1 combines with J gene TRBJ2-3; D is unclear. In germline, CDR1 is SGHAT, CDR2 FQDESV (reference sequence). V lost 0 bases and J lost 1, with 11 bases in between. The CDR3 consists of 16 residues. CDR3 sequence reads: CASSLAPGWGTDTQYF. CDR3 nucleotide sequence: TGTGCCAGCAGCTTAGCACCCGGGTGGGGCACAGATACGCAGTATTTT.

This sequence joins TRBV24-1 and TRBJ2-7; TRBD1 matches at 12 bases. Losses at the gene ends were 8 bases for V and 1 base for J; bases not matched to a gene: 2. Germline lookup yields CDR1 KGHDR and CDR2 SFDVKD. The CDR3 runs 14 residues. As DNA, the CDR3 is TGTGCCACCAAGGGACAGGGGGCTTCCTACGAGCAGTACTTC. Its protein product is CATKGQGASYEQYF.

Many counts were recorded for this clonotype. The chain uses TRBV5-8 and TRBJ1-2; no clear D. V was shortened by 1 base and J by 5 bases, with 6 bases between the two germline ends. Germline V gives CDR1 SGHTS, CDR2 YDEGEE. The CDR3 extends over 12 amino acids. For the CDR3, the DNA is TGTGCCAGCAGCTTGTGGGAGTATGGCTACACCTTC. The encoded protein is CASSLWEYGYTF.

Ten or more counts support this clonotype. The CDR3 DNA sequence: TGTGCCAGCCGGGACAGGGGGGACTACACCTTC. It translates to CASRDRGDYTF. V and J are TRBV12-3 or TRBV12-4 and TRBJ1-2, with 11 bases aligning to TRBD1. The V segment lost 8 bases and the J segment 10 bases; nucleotides outside the gene matches: 3. This CDR3 contains 11 residues.

This clonotype has ten or more counts. J is TRBJ1-5 and V is TRBV6-1; 12 bases are shared with TRBD1. The CDR3 sequence is 14 residues long. Trimming cost V 6 bases and J 9 bases; bases outside gene matches: 6. Germline V CDR1 and CDR2: MNHNS, SASEGT. Written as DNA, the CDR3 is TGTGCCAGCAGAAGGGGACAGGGGGCTAGGCCCCAGCATTTT. It specifies CASRRGQGARPQHF.

This clonotype was seen many times. The chain joins TRBV5-1 to TRBJ1-1; tentatively, D is TRBD1 (6 bases). The CDR3 length is 14 residues. V lost 0 bases, J lost 7 bases, and 13 bases lay in between. CDR1 is SGHRS, CDR2 YFSETQ, per germline. CDR3 residues: CASSLEQTGSEAFF. The CDR3 nucleotides are TGCGCCAGCAGCTTGGAGCAGACAGGCAGTGAAGCTTTCTTT.

This clonotype was seen more than once but under ten times. V gene TRBV29-1 combines with J gene TRBJ2-7, with D possibly matching TRBD2 (5 bases). Germline CDR1 reads SQVTM; CDR2 reads ANQGSEA. Between the trimmed V and J ends, which lost 6 bases and 2 bases, there was a span of 17 bases. There are 14 residues in the CDR3. CDR3: CSVEKRTGAYEQYF. For the CDR3, the DNA is TGCAGCGTCGAAAAGCGGACTGGTGCCTACGAGCAGTACTTC.

To note about this clonotype: At one of its ends the junction is not consistent with the germline gene, which may arise from a read error. The J gene is TRBJ2-5, the V gene TRBV7-7, with D perhaps TRBD2 (5 bases). Germline V gives CDR1 SSHAT, CDR2 FNYEAQ (reference sequence). CDR3 length: 14 residues. CDR3 amino acids: CASSLAPLQETQYF. Here the CDR3 DNA reads TGTGCTAGCAGCTTAGCGCCCTTACAAGAGACCCAGTACTTC.

V gene TRBV11-2 combines with J gene TRBJ2-3, with TRBD2 identical over 8 bases. The CDR3 extends over 16 amino acids. Trimming cost V 2 bases and J 2 bases; bases outside gene matches: 6. Germline lookup yields CDR1 SGHAT and CDR2 FQNNGV. In DNA form, the CDR3 reads TGTGCCAGCAGCTTATTTAGTAGCGGGACCACAGATACGCAGTATTTT. It is translated as CASSLFSSGTTDTQYF.

This clonotype was counted at least ten times. The chain uses TRBV24-1 and TRBJ2-3, with D uncertain. The V and J ends lost 4 bases and 1 base respectively, with 11 bases between them. The length of the CDR3 is 15 residues. Germline V gene sequence: CDR1 KGHDR, CDR2 SFDVKD. The CDR3, as DNA: TGTGCCACCAGTGACCGACGCCGGGGCACAGATACGCAGTATTTT. Encoded protein: CATSDRRRGTDTQYF.

As to this clonotype: No conserved phenylalanine or tryptophan is present at the end of the CDR3, so a read error is the likely explanation. V is TRBV10-1 and J is TRBJ2-7; D is unresolved. Germline loops: CDR1 WNHNN, CDR2 SYGVQD (reference sequence). V was pared by 2 bases and J by 0 bases, with 5 bases between. CDR3 size: 13 residues. For the CDR3, the DNA is TGCGCCAGCAGTGAGGGCGGCTCCTACGAGCAGTACTCC. Amino acids: CASSEGGSYEQYS.

The chain employs TRBV19 and TRBJ2-2, with D unresolved. This CDR3 has 12 amino acids. Germline-derived CDR1 and CDR2 are LNHDA and SQIVND (reference sequence). V was cut by 6 bases and J by 5 bases, with 7 bases left in between. The CDR3 spells CASRRSTGELFF. CDR3 nucleotides: TGTGCCAGTAGGCGGTCGACCGGGGAGCTGTTTTTT.

The chain links TRBV19 to TRBJ2-5; TRBD2 agrees at 10 bases. The CDR3 runs 16 residues. Trimming at V came to 1 base and at J to 2 bases, leaving 4 bases not matched to a gene. Per the germline V gene, CDR1 is LNHDA and CDR2 is SQIVND (reference sequence). The chain's CDR3 is CASSIGVLAGQETQYF. The CDR3 coding sequence is TGTGCCAGTAGTATAGGGGTACTAGCGGGGCAAGAGACCCAGTACTTC.

Worth noting for this clonotype: One junction end disagrees with the germline gene, perhaps due to a read error. The chain links TRBV25-1 to TRBJ2-2; 12 bases agree with TRBD1. The germline V gene encodes CDR1 MGHDK and CDR2 SYGVNS. The length of the CDR3 is 16 residues. The chain's CDR3 is CAGSGPGQGATGELFF. CDR3 coding DNA: TGTGCCGGCAGTGGTCCGGGACAGGGGGCCACCGGGGAGCTGTTTTTT.

The chain recombines TRBV19 with TRBJ2-3; TRBD2 matches at 11 bases. The CDR3 totals 14 residues. CDR1 LNHDA and CDR2 SQIVND come from the germline V gene (reference sequence). Trimming took 4 bases from V and 6 from J; bases not matched to a gene: 3. CDR3 coding DNA: TGTGCCAGTAGTACTAGCGGGGGGTTGGATACGCAGTATTTT. Translated: CASSTSGGLDTQYF.

The chain couples TRBV2 to TRBJ1-6; D gene unclear. The CDR3 runs 13 residues. Germline CDR1 reads SNHLY; CDR2 reads FYNNEI. V lost 8 bases and J lost 7, with 12 bases in between. The CDR3 is CASATQPNSPLHF. As DNA, the CDR3 is TGTGCCAGCGCCACACAACCAAATTCACCCCTCCACTTT. Together with reference TRBV2 and TRBJ1-6, the CDR3 gives the full variable domain: EPEVTQTPSHQVTQMGQEVILRCVPISNHLYFYWYRQILGQKVEFLVSFYNNEISEKSEIFDDQFSVERPDGSNFTLKIRSTKLEDSAMYFCASATQPNSPLHFGNGTRLTVT.

This rearrangement joins TRBV29-1 to TRBJ1-2; the D gene is possibly TRBD1 (5 bases). Germline loops: CDR1 SQVTM, CDR2 ANQGSEA. The CDR3 has 13 amino acids. With 4 bases removed from V and 3 bases from J, the gap between germline ends came to 12 bases. The CDR3 region is CSVVLEGHYGYTF. The CDR3 bases are TGCAGCGTTGTATTGGAGGGACACTATGGCTACACCTTC. The full variable domain, with the rest looked up from reference TRBV29-1 and TRBJ1-2, is SAVISQKPSRDICQRGTSLTIQCQVDSQVTMMFWYRQQPGQSLTLIATANQGSEATYESGFVIDKFPISRPNLTFSTLTVSNMSPEDSSIYLCSVVLEGHYGYTFGSGTRLTVV.

The chain links TRBV5-6 to TRBJ2-1, with D possibly TRBD1 on 6 matching bases. This CDR3 has 14 amino acids. Germline lookup yields CDR1 SGHDT and CDR2 YYEEEE. Trimming left V 4 bases short and J 5 bases short, with 13 bases between. The CDR3 here is CASSDRAGDNEQFF. CDR3 DNA sequence: TGTGCCAGCAGCGATAGGGCAGGGGACAATGAGCAGTTCTTC.